Sequencing of this TCR beta chain was carried out in a study of blood T cell repertoires in COVID-19. Profiled with immunoSEQ multiplex PCR; TCRdb holds only in-frame clones, not every one. The repertoire holds around 130,000 clones, with 84% as singletons. The ends were cut back, 2 bases at V and 7 bases at J, with 6 bases in the middle. Germline CDR1 MGHDK, CDR2 SYGVNS. The CDR3 runs 12 residues. The chain uses TRBV25-1 and TRBJ1-5, with D possibly TRBD1 on 5 matching bases. The specimen sequenced was peripheral blood. The receptor's source is a man younger than 45 with COVID-19, enrolled during active disease. CDR3 sequence: CASSEGGQPQHF. The CDR3 region has the DNA TGTGCCAGCAGTGAAGGGGGGCAGCCCCAGCATTTT.